This entry concerns a single T cell receptor beta chain. What it binds is not known. The V end lost 3 bases, the J end lost 5 bases, and 19 bases lay between the germline ends. The germline V gene encodes CDR1 SGHVT and CDR2 SQSDAQ. The CDR3 has 17 residues. This entry belongs to a study of cytomegalovirus exposure and HLA in healthy donors. Study-level findings and limits: Cytomegalovirus association was listed for about 150 TCR beta chains. The authors confirmed in vitro that three CMV-associated chains were specific for CMV antigens. Reports described diagnosis of cytomegalovirus status by the classifier as highly specific and sensitive. Rare TCR sequences dominated, though some public TCRs recurred in many donors.

The protocol was immunoSEQ multiplex PCR, while the TCRdb copy is restricted to in-frame clones and leaves out a portion. Of roughly 200,000 clones detected, approximately 89% appear once; the ten largest clones hold approximately 7.7%. This clonotype was sampled from a man younger than 40 in good health and CMV-seropositive. Material: PBMCs. This chain uses TRBV7-4 with TRBJ1-4; tentative D call: TRBD1 (6 bases). DNA of the CDR3: TGTGCCAGCAGCTTGTATGCCCTGGGGGGCGGGAATGAAAAACTGTTTTTT. Translation: CASSLYALGGGNEKLFF.